The rows below give T cell receptor beta chains drawn from one sample of a study of blood T cells in healthy people across ages. In TCRdb, the 5' RACE reads were re-called with MiXCR into one record per CDR3 protein. Of more than 500,000 distinct CDR3 sequences detected, 27% appear once; the ten largest clones hold 18%. The sample comprised blood. Every receptor here comes from an older woman in good health. Each CDR3 is given with its conserved first and last residue. The D gene is left open where the match is weak. Clone size is not always given. Where it is, it says once, few, many or a class for expanded clones.

cdr3_nt | cdr3_aa | j_call | v_call | d_call | clone_size
TGTGCCAGCAGCTTAGGTACAGCGGGGGGCCAAGAGACCCAGTACTTC | CASSLGTAGGQETQYF | TRBJ2-5 | TRBV7-2 | TRBD2 | NA
TGTGCCAGCAGTTTAGCGGGAGTGGCAGATACGCAGTATTTT | CASSLAGVADTQYF | TRBJ2-3 | TRBV27 | TRBD2 | NA
TGTGCCAGCAGCCCCTTCGGGAAGGGAGATGAAAAACTGTTTTTT | CASSPFGKGDEKLFF | TRBJ1-4 | TRBV4-2 | NA | few
TGTGCCAGCACCCCCCTGGGGGCAGCTAACTATGGCTACACCTTC | CASTPLGAANYGYTF | TRBJ1-2 | TRBV7-2 | NA | NA
TGTGCCATCAGTGAGACAGCGAGTCAGCAAGAGACCCAGTACTTC | CAISETASQQETQYF | TRBJ2-5 | TRBV10-3 | NA | NA
TGTGCCAGCAGTTACAATCGGGAAGGGATAAATTTCTACGAGCAGTACTTC | CASSYNREGINFYEQYF | TRBJ2-7 | TRBV6-2/TRBV6-3 | NA | few
TGCAGTGCTAGAGGCGGAGGGGTCGGTTCACCCCTCCACTTT | CSARGGGVGSPLHF | TRBJ1-6 | TRBV20-1 | NA | NA
TGTGCCAGCAGTCCCCGGAATTCACACGAGCAGTACTTC | CASSPRNSHEQYF | TRBJ2-7 | TRBV14 | NA | NA
TGTGCCAGCAGCCAAGGGTCTGGGGTCAACGTCCTGACCTTC | CASSQGSGVNVLTF | TRBJ2-6 | TRBV3-1 | NA | NA
TGCAGTGCTAGTTCAGGCAGCACAGATACGCAGTATTTT | CSASSGSTDTQYF | TRBJ2-3 | TRBV20-1 | NA | few
TGCAGTGCTAGAGATGTCGGGAGGTTTAACTATGGCTACACCTTC | CSARDVGRFNYGYTF | TRBJ1-2 | TRBV20-1 | NA | few
TGTGCCAGCAGCCCGAGGGCGGGGGGACGCACAGATACGCAGTATTTT | CASSPRAGGRTDTQYF | TRBJ2-3 | TRBV4-2 | TRBD2 | NA
TGTTCAGCGCACCAAGAGACCCAGTACTTC | CSAHQETQYF | TRBJ2-5 | TRBV29-1 | NA | NA
TGCGCCAGCAGCTTGGCCCCACTAGTCCTCACCTACAATGAGCAGTTCTTC | CASSLAPLVLTYNEQFF | TRBJ2-1 | TRBV5-1 | NA | NA
TGTGCCAGCAGTCGAAACCGGGACTCTACCTACGAGCAGTACTTC | CASSRNRDSTYEQYF | TRBJ2-7 | TRBV6-5 | NA | once
TGCAGTGCTAGTCGGGACAAGAATGAAAAACTGTTTTTT | CSASRDKNEKLFF | TRBJ1-4 | TRBV20-1 | NA | once
TGTGCCAGCAGCTTAATTGGGGCGAGGGCAGATACGCAGTATTTT | CASSLIGARADTQYF | TRBJ2-3 | TRBV7-3 | NA | NA
TGCAGTGCTAGAGATCTGTCAGAGCGAGAGACCCAGTACTTC | CSARDLSERETQYF | TRBJ2-5 | TRBV20-1 | NA | few
TGTGCCAGCACGGGGGCCCGCACCGAGCAGTACTTC | CASTGARTEQYF | TRBJ2-7 | TRBV28 | NA | NA
TGTGCCAGCAGCTTAGGTTTCGGACAGGGGTACGAGCAGTACTTC | CASSLGFGQGYEQYF | TRBJ2-7 | TRBV7-6 | TRBD1 | NA
TGTGCCAGCAGCGTAGCTCCCGACGACAGGGCAAACACTGAAACTTTCTTT | CASSVAPDDRANTETFF | TRBJ1-1 | TRBV9 | TRBD1 | few
TGTGCCAGCAGCCCGCTACGGAGTCCGGGAACTGAAGCTTTCTTT | CASSPLRSPGTEAFF | TRBJ1-1 | TRBV3-1 | NA | few
TGTGCCAGCAGCGGGAGGCTAGCGGGGGCCTCAGATACGCAGTATTTT | CASSGRLAGASDTQYF | TRBJ2-3 | TRBV7-2 | TRBD2 | few
TGTGCCAGCAGCGCCCAGGAGTCCTACGAGCAGTACTTC | CASSAQESYEQYF | TRBJ2-7 | TRBV11-1 | NA | NA
TGTGCCAGCAGCCAAAGGGACTTCACAGATACGCAGTATTTT | CASSQRDFTDTQYF | TRBJ2-3 | TRBV3-1 | NA | NA
TGTGCCAGCTCACGAGGACAGGGGTGGACCGGGGAGCTGTTTTTT | CASSRGQGWTGELFF | TRBJ2-2 | TRBV18 | TRBD1 | NA
TGCAGTGCTCTCCTTTCTGAGTCCTACGAGCAGTACTTC | CSALLSESYEQYF | TRBJ2-7 | TRBV20-1 | NA | NA
TGCGCCAGCAGTTTCGGACCCTACGAGCAGTACTTC | CASSFGPYEQYF | TRBJ2-7 | TRBV4-1 | NA | many
TGTGCCAGCATCCGGGACCTGCTGCCAGATACGCAGTATTTT | CASIRDLLPDTQYF | TRBJ2-3 | TRBV2 | NA | few
TGCGCCAGTTTCGAGGCCCCTCAAAACACCGGGGAGCTGTTTTTT | CASFEAPQNTGELFF | TRBJ2-2 | TRBV5-1 | NA | NA
TGCAGTGCTAGAGACAGGACAGGGAGGGAGACCCAGTACTTC | CSARDRTGRETQYF | TRBJ2-5 | TRBV20-1 | TRBD1 | few
TGTGCCAGCAGCGTAAGTCCAGGGAGGCAAGAGACCCAGTACTTC | CASSVSPGRQETQYF | TRBJ2-5 | TRBV9 | NA | few
TGTGCCAGCAGCCAAGATAGAAATTCGGGCAGGGGAGGCAATCAGCCCCAGCATTTT | CASSQDRNSGRGGNQPQHF | TRBJ1-5 | TRBV4-2 | NA | NA
TGTGCCAGCAGCGTAGGTGGTGGGCCGCACACCGGGGAGCTGTTTTTT | CASSVGGGPHTGELFF | TRBJ2-2 | TRBV9 | NA | NA
TGTGCCAGCCCTAGACCCGGGACAGCTCTTTATGGCTACACCTTC | CASPRPGTALYGYTF | TRBJ1-2 | TRBV7-8 | TRBD1 | few
TGTACCTGGACTCTTTGGCCCGATAATGAAAAACTGTTTTTT | CTWTLWPDNEKLFF | TRBJ1-4 | TRBV30 | NA | NA
TGCAGTGCTCCTTCCGGGACAGGGGATGAGACCCAGTACTTC | CSAPSGTGDETQYF | TRBJ2-5 | TRBV20-1 | TRBD1 | NA
TGTGCCAGCAGCATAGGGATATCCAGTTCACCCCTCCACTTT | CASSIGISSSPLHF | TRBJ1-6 | TRBV7-9 | NA | NA
TGCAGCGTTGCGGAAGCAGGGGGTAATGGCTACACCTTC | CSVAEAGGNGYTF | TRBJ1-2 | TRBV29-1 | TRBD1 | once
TGCAGTGCAAGGGTTAGCGGGGGGGCTGAGACCCAGTACTTC | CSARVSGGAETQYF | TRBJ2-5 | TRBV20-1 | TRBD2 | many
TGTGCCAGCTCACACGGACCAGTAGCCAAAAACATTCAGTACTTC | CASSHGPVAKNIQYF | TRBJ2-4 | TRBV18 | NA | few
TGTGCCAGCAGTTTCCCGGGACACATCGAGACCCAGTACTTC | CASSFPGHIETQYF | TRBJ2-5 | TRBV12-3/TRBV12-4 | NA | many
TGTGCCAGCACCAAGACTAGCGGCACCGGGGAGCTGTTTTTT | CASTKTSGTGELFF | TRBJ2-2 | TRBV6-6 | TRBD2 | few
TGTGCCAGCAGTGGAGAGGACACCTACACCGGGGAGCTGTTTTTT | CASSGEDTYTGELFF | TRBJ2-2 | TRBV6-6 | NA | few
TGCAGTGCTCTTCGGGGCACTGAAGCTTTCTTT | CSALRGTEAFF | TRBJ1-1 | TRBV20-1 | NA | many
TGCGCCAGCAGCCCCTGGGGGGGCGCGGGGGGAATGCAGTATTTT | CASSPWGGAGGMQYF | TRBJ2-3 | TRBV5-1 | TRBD2 | NA
TGCAGCGTTGAAGATCTTCACGGGCAGCCGCGTGGCTACACCTTC | CSVEDLHGQPRGYTF | TRBJ1-2 | TRBV29-1 | NA | NA
TGCAGTGCTAGAGTTTCTCGGGGACAGGAATATGGCTACACCTTC | CSARVSRGQEYGYTF | TRBJ1-2 | TRBV20-1 | TRBD1 | few
TGTGCCACCACACGTTTGGGGGGAAATGAGCAGTTCTTC | CATTRLGGNEQFF | TRBJ2-1 | TRBV7-2 | NA | NA
TGTGCCAGCAGCTTAGAGACAGCCTCCTACGAGCAGTACTTC | CASSLETASYEQYF | TRBJ2-7 | TRBV7-2 | NA | NA
TGTGCCAGCAGCCAAGGTACATCAGGGGAGACCCAGTACTTC | CASSQGTSGETQYF | TRBJ2-5 | TRBV4-2 | NA | few
TGCGCCAGCAGCCGGACTAGCGGGGGGGCCATTACAGAGACCCAGTACTTC | CASSRTSGGAITETQYF | TRBJ2-5 | TRBV5-1 | TRBD2 | NA
TGTGCCAGCAGTTACCCACGACTAGTCCTACTCCAAGAGACCCAGTACTTC | CASSYPRLVLLQETQYF | TRBJ2-5 | TRBV6-5 | NA | NA
TGCGCCAGCAGCCTCAAGAATTCACCCCTCCACTTT | CASSLKNSPLHF | TRBJ1-6 | TRBV4-3 | NA | NA
TGTGCCAGCAGTTACTACCCCGAAGGGGGGATGAACACTGAAGCTTTCTTT | CASSYYPEGGMNTEAFF | TRBJ1-1 | TRBV6-2/TRBV6-3 | NA | NA
TGTGCCAGCAGCCCCAATCTAGGGGTGGAGCAGTTCTTC | CASSPNLGVEQFF | TRBJ2-1 | TRBV3-1 | NA | NA
TGTGCCAGCAGTAACAACAGGGGAAACATTCAGTACTTC | CASSNNRGNIQYF | TRBJ2-4 | TRBV27 | TRBD1 | few